One and the same sample provided the 17 T cell receptor beta chains below, sequenced in a study of control samples from healthy donors and cancer patients. Generated by immunoSEQ multiplex PCR, the TCRdb table keeps only in-frame clones and is missing some. Here the sample spans about 97,000 clones, under 95% being singletons. Sequences were obtained from blood. Receptors originate from a woman in her late teens or twenties in good health.

The J gene is TRBJ1-2, the V gene TRBV27; TRBD1 aligns across 11 bases. With V trimmed by 5 bases and J by 4 bases, 9 bases remained unmatched. This CDR3 has 16 amino acids. Germline V lookup: CDR1 MNHEY, CDR2 SMNVEV (reference sequence). CDR3 coding DNA: TGTGCCAGCAGTCTCCGATGGACAGGGGGCTCCTATGGCTACACCTTC. Translated, it gives CASSLRWTGGSYGYTF.

This clone is a singleton in its sample. The chain uses TRBV18 and TRBJ1-2; D ambiguous. The CDR3 extends over 15 amino acids. CDR1 KGHSH and CDR2 LQKENI come from the germline V gene. Trimming cost V 2 bases and J 8 bases, with 18 bases left between them. The CDR3 DNA reads TGTGCCAGCTCACCAAGGGAGGCTCCAGGTGGAGGCTACACCTTC. It codes for CASSPREAPGGGYTF.

Written as DNA, the CDR3 is TGTGCCTGGAACAACTTTACCCCGACTAGCGGGAGGGCAAGGACGCAGTATTTT. This gives the protein CAWNNFTPTSGRARTQYF. The rearrangement uses TRBV30 and TRBJ2-3; TRBD2 matches at 14 bases. This CDR3 is built from 18 residues. The V and J ends lost 4 bases and 9 bases, in that order; junction bases with no gene match: 18. Germline values: CDR1 GTSNPN, CDR2 SVGIG (reference sequence).

The chain uses TRBV19 and TRBJ1-2, with 7 bases aligning to TRBD1. After removal of 3 bases from V and 4 bases from J, the junction contained 11 bases not matched to a gene. Germline CDR1 is LNHDA and CDR2 is SQIVND (reference sequence). This CDR3 comprises 16 residues. The CDR3 is CASSISEGAPRYGYTF. As DNA, the CDR3 is TGTGCCAGTAGTATTTCCGAGGGGGCGCCGCGCTATGGCTACACCTTC.

V usage is TRBV7-2 and J usage is TRBJ2-7; 7 bases align to TRBD1. After removal of 0 bases from V and 0 bases from J, the junction contained 2 bases not matched to a gene. The CDR3 spans 15 residues. Looked up from germline, CDR1 is SGHTA and CDR2 is FQGNSA. CDR3 DNA sequence: TGTGCCAGCAGCTTAGCCTGGGACAGCTCCTACGAGCAGTACTTC. Its protein product is CASSLAWDSSYEQYF.

The chain combines TRBV5-1 with TRBJ1-1; 7 nucleotides agree with TRBD1. The length of the CDR3 is 18 residues. Germline assignment: CDR1 SGHRS and CDR2 YFSETQ. The junction had 13 bases not matched to a gene; V was cut back by 0 bases and J by 2 bases. The CDR3 protein is CASSLGSGTAWSNTEAFF. DNA for the CDR3: TGCGCCAGCAGCTTGGGATCGGGGACAGCATGGAGTAACACTGAAGCTTTCTTT.

The CDR3 sequence is CASSYGGGATEAFF. As DNA, the CDR3 is TGTGCCAGCAGTTACGGAGGGGGGGCCACTGAAGCTTTCTTT. V gene TRBV6-5 combines with J gene TRBJ1-1; perhaps TRBD1 as D (6 bases). Trimming shortened V by 2 bases and J by 4 bases, and 11 bases separated the two germline ends. The CDR3 totals 14 residues. In germline, CDR1 is MNHEY, CDR2 SVGAGI.

This chain connects TRBV18 to TRBJ1-5; no clear D gene. Germline V gene sequence: CDR1 KGHSH, CDR2 LQKENI. The length of the CDR3 is 13 residues. Trimming stripped 3 bases from V and 5 bases from J, with 8 bases between. The chain's CDR3 is CASSPSADQPQHF. CDR3 DNA: TGTGCCAGCTCACCCTCTGCGGATCAGCCCCAGCATTTT.

This chain uses TRBV27 with TRBJ2-3; 7 bases agree with TRBD2. CDR1 and CDR2 from the germline V gene are MNHEY and SMNVEV (reference sequence). This CDR3 spans 16 amino acids. Trimming took 1 base from V and 2 from J; bases not matched to a gene: 6. The CDR3 sequence is CASSLFAGAFTDTQYF. The DNA of the CDR3 is TGTGCCAGCAGTTTATTCGCGGGAGCATTCACAGATACGCAGTATTTT.

The rearrangement links TRBV6-1 to TRBJ1-2; 9 positions agree with TRBD1. V trimming: 8 bases; J trimming: 6 bases; junction bases outside the gene matches: 7. The CDR3 is made up of 13 amino acids. Germline CDR1 and CDR2: MNHNS and SASEGT. The CDR3 nucleotides are TGTGCCAGCTGGGACAGGGAATCGAATGGCTACACCTTC. Encoded protein: CASWDRESNGYTF.

The chain is built from TRBV3-1 (or the pseudogene TRBV3-2) and TRBJ1-6; D unresolved. V gave up 4 bases and J gave up 8 bases, with 18 bases separating them. Germline CDR1 is LGHDT and CDR2 is YNNKEL (reference sequence). The CDR3 spans 16 residues. The CDR3: CASSPRPVAGDSPLHF. The CDR3 DNA reads TGTGCCAGCAGCCCCCGTCCGGTGGCCGGGGATTCACCCCTCCACTTT.

The chain employs TRBV6-5 and TRBJ1-5, with 8 bases matching TRBD1. With V trimmed by 6 bases and J by 7 bases, 5 bases remained unmatched. Germline V gives CDR1 MNHEY, CDR2 SVGAGI. The CDR3 consists of 13 residues. The CDR3 region is CASRPQGAQPQHF. DNA of the CDR3: TGTGCCAGCAGACCTCAGGGGGCGCAGCCCCAGCATTTT.

J is TRBJ2-7 and V is TRBV9; TRBD2 aligns across 10 bases. With V trimmed by 0 bases and J by 6 bases, 15 bases remained unmatched. The length of the CDR3 is 18 residues. Looked up from germline, CDR1 is SGDLS and CDR2 is YYNGEE. The CDR3, as DNA: TGTGCCAGCAGCGTAGGGGCTAGCGGGAGCCGTCAGGGTGCCGAGCAGTACTTC. Translated, it gives CASSVGASGSRQGAEQYF.

The rearrangement links TRBV3-1 (or the pseudogene TRBV3-2) to TRBJ2-5; no reliable D call. The germline V gene has CDR1 LGHDT and CDR2 YNNKEL (reference sequence). V was clipped by 0 bases and J by 5 bases, with 10 bases between them. CDR3 length equals 14 residues. The CDR3 is CASSQEFGVETQYF. The CDR3 nucleotides are TGTGCCAGCAGCCAAGAATTTGGGGTGGAGACCCAGTACTTC.

This sequence joins TRBV19 and TRBJ1-2; TRBD1 might be the D (5 bases). V was clipped by 1 base and J by 8 bases, with 11 bases between them. The CDR3 has 13 amino acids. CDR1 and CDR2 from the germline V gene are LNHDA and SQIVND (reference sequence). The CDR3 is CASSIVQVQGYTF. CDR3 nucleotide sequence: TGTGCCAGTAGTATAGTACAGGTACAGGGCTACACCTTC.

The CDR3 DNA is TGTGCCAGCAGTTTCTTAGCGGGGGGGGCCCAGTACTTC. Amino acids: CASSFLAGGAQYF. The V and J genes are TRBV6-2 or TRBV6-3 and TRBJ2-5, with TRBD2 matching 11 bases. The CDR3 covers 13 residues. The V gene's germline CDR1 is MNHEY and CDR2 SVGEGT. After removal of 4 bases from V and 9 bases from J, the junction contained 4 bases not matched to a gene.

The chain uses TRBV11-3 and TRBJ1-2; D gene unclear. The length of the CDR3 is 13 residues. From germline, CDR1 is SGHNT and CDR2 YENEEA. Trimming shortened V by 5 bases and J by 5 bases, and 12 bases separated the two germline ends. CDR3 coding DNA: TGTGCCAGCAGCCAGGACCGTACGTATGGCTACACCTTC. Translating gives CASSQDRTYGYTF.